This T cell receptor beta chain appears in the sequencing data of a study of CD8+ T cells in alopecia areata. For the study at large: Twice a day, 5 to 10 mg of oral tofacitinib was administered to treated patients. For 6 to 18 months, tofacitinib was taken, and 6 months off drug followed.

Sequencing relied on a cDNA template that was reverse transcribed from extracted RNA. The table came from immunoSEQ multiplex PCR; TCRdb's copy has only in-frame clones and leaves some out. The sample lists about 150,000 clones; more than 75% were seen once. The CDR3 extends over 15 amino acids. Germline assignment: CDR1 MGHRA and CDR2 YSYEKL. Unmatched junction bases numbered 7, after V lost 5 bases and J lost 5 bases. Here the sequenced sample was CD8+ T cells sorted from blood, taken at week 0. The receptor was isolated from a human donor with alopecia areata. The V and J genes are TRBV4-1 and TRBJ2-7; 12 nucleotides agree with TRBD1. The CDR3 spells CASSIRDRGLDEQYF. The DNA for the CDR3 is TGCGCCAGCAGCATCCGGGACAGGGGGCTCGACGAGCAGTACTTC.